Below, 8 T cell receptor beta chains from the same sample are listed, as sequenced in a study of radiotherapy plus CTLA-4 blockade in lung cancer. The table came from immunoSEQ multiplex PCR; TCRdb's copy has only in-frame clones and leaves some out. The sample has about 70,000 clones; around 80% are singletons. This specimen consisted of peripheral blood, obtained from a patient treated with radiotherapy plus ipilimumab. The receptors here all came from a human donor with non-small cell lung cancer who had a complete response to radiotherapy plus ipilimumab.

The genes are TRBV7-2 and TRBJ1-6; 7 bases match TRBD1. Germline lookup yields CDR1 SGHTA and CDR2 FQGNSA. The V segment lost 5 bases and the J segment 7 bases; nucleotides outside the gene matches: 8. CDR3 length equals 15 residues. CDR3 bases: TGTGCCAGCAGCAAGTCCGGGACAGAGAATTCACCCCTCCACTTT. Residues: CASSKSGTENSPLHF.

The chain links TRBV30 to TRBJ1-4; D unclear. Trimming cost V 2 bases and J 8 bases, with 6 bases left between them. The CDR3 spans 11 residues. Germline V gives CDR1 GTSNPN, CDR2 SVGIG (reference sequence). The CDR3 DNA follows: TGTGCCTGGAGTTCTCTGGAAAAACTGTTTTTT. It is translated as CAWSSLEKLFF.

Here the CDR3 DNA reads TGTGCCAGCAGCCGCAACACCGGGGAGCTGTTTTTT. Translating gives CASSRNTGELFF. The V and J genes are TRBV6-6 and TRBJ2-2; no clear D gene. The germline V gene has CDR1 MNHNY and CDR2 SVGAGI (reference sequence). Trimming pared 6 bases from V and 2 bases from J, leaving 4 bases between. The CDR3 contains 12 residues.

V and J are TRBV7-2 and TRBJ2-7; a weak D match, TRBD1 (5 bases). V was trimmed by 1 base and J by 3 bases, leaving 16 bases between them. Germline loops: CDR1 SGHTA, CDR2 FQGNSA. This CDR3 is 16 amino acids long. CDR3 nucleotide sequence: TGTGCCAGCAGCTTAGGAAGGGGAAGGGCCCTCTACGAGCAGTACTTC. Amino acid sequence: CASSLGRGRALYEQYF.

The chain recombines TRBV5-1 with TRBJ2-5, with 11 bases identical to TRBD1. This CDR3 contains 14 residues. V shed 7 bases and J 4 bases; nucleotides not matched to a gene: 6. CDR1 is SGHRS, CDR2 YFSETQ, per germline. The CDR3 loop reads CASSRTGGRETQYF. The DNA of the CDR3 is TGCGCCAGCTCCCGGACAGGGGGCCGAGAGACCCAGTACTTC.

J is TRBJ1-2 and V is TRBV5-1; D not certain. Trimming stripped 0 bases from V and 8 bases from J, with 11 bases between. This CDR3 spans 13 amino acids. The germline CDR1 and CDR2 sequences are SGHRS and YFSETQ. For the CDR3, the DNA is TGCGCCAGCAGCTTGGAGCAGCTTAGGGGCTACACCTTC. It encodes CASSLEQLRGYTF.

The chain recombines TRBV19 with TRBJ2-5; no definite D call. V lost 4 bases and J lost 5, with 11 bases in between. Germline V gene sequence: CDR1 LNHDA, CDR2 SQIVND (reference sequence). The CDR3 totals 13 residues. This CDR3 reads CASSKVLGETQYF. The DNA of the CDR3 is TGTGCCAGTAGTAAGGTCCTGGGGGAGACCCAGTACTTC.

The chain uses TRBV5-1 and TRBJ2-1; a weak D match, TRBD1 (6 bases). The CDR3 sequence is 13 residues long. The V end was cut by 3 bases, the J end by 6 bases, with 10 bases between. CDR1 and CDR2 from the germline V gene are SGHRS and YFSETQ. CDR3 region: CASSSGTFNEQFF. CDR3 in DNA: TGCGCCAGCAGCTCAGGGACATTCAATGAGCAGTTCTTC.